Shown below are 20 T cell receptor beta chains from a single sample sequenced in a study of blood T cell repertoires in COVID-19. The table came from immunoSEQ multiplex PCR; TCRdb's copy has only in-frame clones and leaves some out. The sample lists about 180,000 clones, 60% to 80% seen once, with about an eighth in the top ten. Sequenced sample: PBMCs or T cells enriched from blood (not recorded which). Receptor source: a man between 60 and 70 years old who had been exposed to COVID-19.

The chain combines TRBV29-1 with TRBJ2-3, with 9 bases that match TRBD1. Germline V gene lookup returns CDR1 SQVTM and CDR2 ANQGSEA. The CDR3 totals 16 residues. V dropped 3 bases and J dropped 1; count of bases not matched to a gene: 8. CDR3 region: CSVDHRRDRGTDTQYF. CDR3 in DNA: TGCAGCGTTGATCATCGCCGGGACAGGGGCACAGATACGCAGTATTTT.

In nucleotides, the CDR3 is TGTGCCAGCAGCGTAGCCTTAGAAAGCTCCTACAATGAGCAGTTCTTC. This gives the protein CASSVALESSYNEQFF. This chain connects TRBV9 to TRBJ2-1; no firm D call. Looked up from germline, CDR1 is SGDLS and CDR2 is YYNGEE. Trimming took 0 bases from V and 0 from J, leaving 10 bases between them. The CDR3 runs 16 residues.

The chain couples TRBV7-3 to TRBJ2-7, with D perhaps matching TRBD2 (6 bases). Trimming took off 1 base at V and 2 bases at J, with 21 bases between the two ends. The CDR3 totals 18 residues. Looked up from germline, CDR1 is SGHTA and CDR2 is FQGTGA. CDR3 DNA sequence: TGTGCCAGCAGCTTAATGGGTGGCGGCGGGGTCCTAGCCTACGAGCAGTACTTC. Translating gives CASSLMGGGGVLAYEQYF.

For the CDR3, the DNA is TGTGCCTGGAGTGTAGGGCAGGGGGTGAATGAGCAGTTCTTC. Protein: CAWSVGQGVNEQFF. The rearrangement links TRBV30 to TRBJ2-1; 7 bases match TRBD1. J lost 7 bases, V lost 0 bases, and 6 bases had no gene match. The CDR3 length is 14 residues. Germline CDR1 reads GTSNPN; CDR2 reads SVGIG (reference sequence).

This chain uses TRBV11-2 with TRBJ2-7; TRBD2 matches at 9 bases. Germline V gene sequence: CDR1 SGHAT, CDR2 FQNNGV. The ends lost 1 base at V and 5 bases at J; junction bases unmatched: 3. The CDR3 spans 14 residues. The CDR3 sequence: CASSLGGLAHEQYF. Here the CDR3 DNA reads TGTGCCAGCAGCTTAGGGGGACTAGCTCACGAGCAGTACTTC.

This chain joins TRBV7-6 and TRBJ2-5; 11 nucleotides agree with TRBD2. V trimming: 1 base; J trimming: 5 bases; junction bases outside the gene matches: 6. The CDR3 runs 16 residues. CDR1 and CDR2 from the germline V gene are SGHVS and FNYEAQ. The CDR3 region has the DNA TGTGCCAGCAGCTTAGATAGCGGGGGGGGTCTTGAGACCCAGTACTTC. Amino acid sequence: CASSLDSGGGLETQYF.

V is TRBV28 and J is TRBJ1-5, with D perhaps TRBD1 (5 bases). Trimming left V 4 bases short and J 0 bases short, with 10 bases between. Germline CDR1 MDHEN, CDR2 SYDVKM. CDR3 length: 15 residues. CDR3 region: CASSSQDTSNQPQHF. The CDR3 bases are TGTGCCAGCAGTTCCCAGGACACTAGCAATCAGCCCCAGCATTTT.

In the case of this clone: Germline is not matched at one junction end, which may reflect a read error. V and J are TRBV29-1 and TRBJ2-7; TRBD1 matches at 7 bases. The CDR3 extends over 13 amino acids. Germline CDR1 is SQVTM and CDR2 is ANQGSEA. The CDR3 is CSAELTGADEQYF. DNA of the CDR3: TGCAGCGCTGAACTTACAGGGGCCGACGAGCAGTACTTC.

The chain joins TRBV9 to TRBJ2-3; weak D call: TRBD1 (5 bases). Germline CDR1 SGDLS, CDR2 YYNGEE. Trimming removed 0 bases at V and 6 bases at J, with 11 bases between. The length of the CDR3 is 14 residues. The CDR3 region is CASSVGGYADTQYF. In nucleotides, the CDR3 is TGTGCCAGCAGCGTAGGGGGCTACGCGGATACGCAGTATTTT.

The chain combines TRBV11-3 with TRBJ1-1, with D hard to call. The CDR3 covers 13 residues. The V gene lost 0 bases and the J gene lost 8 bases, with 10 bases spanning the gap. The V gene's germline CDR1 is SGHNT and CDR2 YENEEA. In nucleotides, the CDR3 is TGTGCCAGCAGCTTAGATCCGACATCCGAAGCTTTCTTT. It codes for CASSLDPTSEAFF.

V usage is TRBV28 and J usage is TRBJ1-2; TRBD1 matches 12 bases. V dropped 6 bases and J dropped 6; count of bases not matched to a gene: 8. The CDR3 has 15 residues. The germline gives CDR1 MDHEN, CDR2 SYDVKM. CDR3 region: CASSPGTGGGHGYTF. In DNA, the CDR3 is TGTGCCAGCAGCCCTGGGACAGGGGGCGGACATGGCTACACCTTC.

The chain combines TRBV11-2 with TRBJ2-3, with 13 nucleotides matching TRBD2. Per the germline V gene, CDR1 is SGHAT and CDR2 is FQNNGV. V lost 5 bases and J lost 5; bases outside the gene matches: 7. This CDR3 has 16 residues. CDR3: CASSPRTSGRRDTQYF. The CDR3 bases are TGTGCCAGCAGCCCCCGGACTAGCGGGAGAAGAGATACGCAGTATTTT.

This chain connects TRBV27 to TRBJ1-4; possibly TRBD1 for D (6 bases). This CDR3 contains 15 residues. Germline V gene lookup returns CDR1 MNHEY and CDR2 SMNVEV (reference sequence). The ends were cut back, 3 bases at V and 6 bases at J, with 14 bases in the middle. The CDR3 region has the DNA TGTGCCAGCAGTTTTGCGAAAAACAGGGATGAAAAACTGTTTTTT. This codes for CASSFAKNRDEKLFF.

The chain couples TRBV19 to TRBJ1-5; perhaps TRBD1 as D (6 bases). Trimming cost V 6 bases and J 1 base, with 16 bases left between them. In germline, CDR1 is LNHDA, CDR2 SQIVND (reference sequence). The CDR3 consists of 16 residues. CDR3 coding DNA: TGTGCCAGTAGACCCGAGGGGAGGGGGAGCAATCAGCCCCAGCATTTT. It codes for CASRPEGRGSNQPQHF.

This chain connects TRBV27 to TRBJ1-2; the match to TRBD1 covers 7 bases. The ends lost 6 bases at V and 4 bases at J; junction bases unmatched: 5. Germline CDR1 MNHEY, CDR2 SMNVEV (reference sequence). This CDR3 is built from 13 residues. The CDR3 spells CASRGQLSYGYTF. As DNA, the CDR3 is TGTGCCAGCAGGGGACAGCTATCCTATGGCTACACCTTC.

The chain couples TRBV6-5 to TRBJ1-5; TRBD1 agrees at 7 bases. Germline CDR1 is MNHEY and CDR2 is SVGAGI. The CDR3 sequence is 14 residues long. The junction had 7 bases not matched to a gene; V was cut back by 4 bases and J by 7 bases. The DNA of the CDR3 is TGTGCCAGCAGTTTCCAGACAGGGAGGCAGCCCCAGCATTTT. Amino acid sequence: CASSFQTGRQPQHF.

This clone was seen once. The chain links TRBV5-4 to TRBJ2-7; TRBD1 aligns across 8 bases. Germline trimming cut 3 bases from V and 2 bases from J; bases unmatched to any gene: 4. CDR3 size: 14 residues. Germline-derived CDR1 and CDR2 are SGHNT and YYREEE (reference sequence). The CDR3, as DNA: TGTGCCAGCAGCTCGGGACAGGTCACCTACGAGCAGTACTTC. This encodes CASSSGQVTYEQYF.

V is TRBV28 and J is TRBJ2-7; 7 positions agree with TRBD1. There are 14 residues in the CDR3. Trimming cost V 0 bases and J 7 bases; bases outside gene matches: 6. Germline V gene data show CDR1 as MDHEN and CDR2 as SYDVKM. The CDR3 nucleotides are TGTGCCAGCAGTTTATGGGACAGGTCAGAGGAGCAGTACTTC. Translating gives CASSLWDRSEEQYF.

The chain links TRBV2 to TRBJ2-6; 14 bases are a match to TRBD2. V trimming: 6 bases; J trimming: 4 bases; junction bases outside the gene matches: 8. Germline V CDR1 and CDR2: SNHLY, FYNNEI. CDR3 length: 18 residues. The chain's CDR3 is CASSGLAGGPTGANVLTF. CDR3 bases: TGTGCCAGCAGCGGACTAGCGGGAGGTCCCACCGGGGCCAACGTCCTGACTTTC. Supplemented by reference TRBV2 and TRBJ2-6, the full variable domain reads EPEVTQTPSHQVTQMGQEVILRCVPISNHLYFYWYRQILGQKVEFLVSFYNNEISEKSEIFDDQFSVERPDGSNFTLKIRSTKLEDSAMYFCASSGLAGGPTGANVLTFGAGSRLTVL.

The count of this clone is one. The V gene is TRBV10-1, the J gene TRBJ2-1; 13 nucleotides line up with TRBD2. Trimming took 6 bases from V and 6 from J; bases not matched to a gene: 14. This CDR3 has 18 amino acids. The germline gives CDR1 WNHNN, CDR2 SYGVQD (reference sequence). The CDR3: CASRRGLAGDGFGNEQFF. The CDR3 nucleotides read TGCGCCAGCAGACGCGGACTAGCGGGAGATGGGTTTGGCAATGAGCAGTTCTTC.